The rows below give T cell receptor beta chains drawn from one sample of a study of blood T cells in healthy people across ages. TCRdb reprocessed the 5' RACE reads with MiXCR, giving one entry per CDR3 protein. The sample holds some 900,000 distinct CDR3 sequences; 48% are singletons and the top ten take around an eighth. Source material: blood. All receptors come from a man younger than 45 in good health. Each CDR3 is given with its conserved first and last residue. Fields, in order: clone size, V gene, CDR3 protein. The listing skips clone size in some rows; elsewhere it reads once, few, many or a size class.

clone_size: .; v_call: TRBV3-1; cdr3_aa: CASRPEGTSGVHEQYF
clone_size: few; v_call: TRBV3-1; cdr3_aa: CASSQDRENTNYGYTF
clone_size: many; v_call: TRBV12-3/TRBV12-4; cdr3_aa: CASSFLGGGKGYTF
clone_size: few; v_call: TRBV4-1; cdr3_aa: CASSQASTNEKLFF
clone_size: .; v_call: TRBV7-9; cdr3_aa: CASSPRTSGGAGEQFF
clone_size: .; v_call: TRBV10-3; cdr3_aa: CAISDSMGQGRYF
clone_size: .; v_call: TRBV9; cdr3_aa: CASSMGGLSYNEQFF
clone_size: .; v_call: TRBV6-1; cdr3_aa: CASSALRGTGFGYTF
clone_size: many; v_call: TRBV4-1; cdr3_aa: CASSQDSHKGQETQYF
clone_size: .; v_call: TRBV30; cdr3_aa: CAWSQGREQYF
clone_size: .; v_call: TRBV4-3; cdr3_aa: CASSQSHQGGEGYTF
clone_size: .; v_call: TRBV4-3; cdr3_aa: CASSQDKGVASEQYF
clone_size: .; v_call: TRBV7-2; cdr3_aa: CASSEVDSNYGYTF
clone_size: .; v_call: TRBV4-1; cdr3_aa: CASSRVGSNQPQHF
clone_size: .; v_call: TRBV6-2/TRBV6-3; cdr3_aa: CASSYPEVEQYF
clone_size: few; v_call: TRBV4-2; cdr3_aa: CASSQGSGVYEQYF
clone_size: few; v_call: TRBV2; cdr3_aa: CASRAGTSDGEQYF
clone_size: .; v_call: TRBV5-5; cdr3_aa: CASSLSGKLGGYTF
clone_size: .; v_call: TRBV5-1; cdr3_aa: CASSLAAGGPHNEQFF
clone_size: .; v_call: TRBV12-3/TRBV12-4; cdr3_aa: CASSLGLLLSYEQYF
clone_size: .; v_call: TRBV27; cdr3_aa: CASGRDGAETQYF
clone_size: few; v_call: TRBV11-1; cdr3_aa: CASSLGMGQRRTDTQYF
clone_size: few; v_call: TRBV6-6; cdr3_aa: CASSPGTGTTDTQYF
clone_size: few; v_call: TRBV12-3/TRBV12-4; cdr3_aa: CASSLDWENIQYF
clone_size: many; v_call: TRBV5-1; cdr3_aa: CASSPDGSNQPQHF
clone_size: .; v_call: TRBV7-6; cdr3_aa: CAGSLAYNEQFF
clone_size: .; v_call: TRBV9; cdr3_aa: CTSSVVGQGPNEQFF
clone_size: once; v_call: TRBV5-6; cdr3_aa: CASTRRRNTEAFF
clone_size: once; v_call: TRBV3-1; cdr3_aa: CASSQTTANTEAFF
clone_size: few; v_call: TRBV29-1; cdr3_aa: CSVEGGKAFF
clone_size: .; v_call: TRBV5-1; cdr3_aa: CASSLGGVWSTDTQYF
clone_size: .; v_call: TRBV27; cdr3_aa: CASSLSRLNEQFF
clone_size: .; v_call: TRBV7-9; cdr3_aa: CASSLSVPNYGYTF
clone_size: .; v_call: TRBV5-1; cdr3_aa: CASSLGTGGRNEQFF
clone_size: .; v_call: TRBV20-1; cdr3_aa: CSARGWGGEGNGQFF
clone_size: once; v_call: TRBV29-1; cdr3_aa: CSVEDAWGTYGYTF
clone_size: .; v_call: TRBV4-2; cdr3_aa: CASSQEILHTHNSPLHF
clone_size: .; v_call: TRBV9; cdr3_aa: CASSPGGFGEQYF
clone_size: few; v_call: TRBV7-2; cdr3_aa: CASSLGGTEYEQYF
clone_size: .; v_call: TRBV6-5; cdr3_aa: CASSTRQLMNTEAFF